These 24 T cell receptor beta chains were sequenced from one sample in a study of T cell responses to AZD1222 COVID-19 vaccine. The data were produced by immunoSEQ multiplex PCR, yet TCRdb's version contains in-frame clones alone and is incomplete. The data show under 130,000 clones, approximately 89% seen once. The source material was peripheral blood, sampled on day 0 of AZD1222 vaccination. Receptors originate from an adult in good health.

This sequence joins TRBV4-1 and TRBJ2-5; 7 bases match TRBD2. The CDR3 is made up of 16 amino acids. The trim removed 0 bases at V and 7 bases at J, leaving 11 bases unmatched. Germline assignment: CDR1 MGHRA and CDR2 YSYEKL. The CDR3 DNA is TGCGCCAGCAGCCAAGACGAGCGGGGAAGTCATGGGACCCAGTACTTC. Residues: CASSQDERGSHGTQYF.

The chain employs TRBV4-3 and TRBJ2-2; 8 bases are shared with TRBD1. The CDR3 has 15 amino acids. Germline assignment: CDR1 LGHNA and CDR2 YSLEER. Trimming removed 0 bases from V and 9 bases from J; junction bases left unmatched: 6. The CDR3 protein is CASSQEGQGAWELFF. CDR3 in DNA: TGCGCCAGCAGCCAAGAAGGGCAGGGGGCCTGGGAGCTGTTTTTT.

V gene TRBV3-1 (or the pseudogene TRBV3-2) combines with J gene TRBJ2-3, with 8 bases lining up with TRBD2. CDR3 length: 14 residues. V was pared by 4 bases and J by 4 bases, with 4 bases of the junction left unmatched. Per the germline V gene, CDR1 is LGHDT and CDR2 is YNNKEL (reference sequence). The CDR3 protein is CASSPSGGADTQYF. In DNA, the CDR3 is TGTGCCAGCAGCCCCAGCGGGGGCGCAGATACGCAGTATTTT.

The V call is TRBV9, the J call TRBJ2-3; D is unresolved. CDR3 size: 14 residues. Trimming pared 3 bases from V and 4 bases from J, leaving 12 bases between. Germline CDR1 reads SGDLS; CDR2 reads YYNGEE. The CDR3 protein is CASSASNPSDTQYF. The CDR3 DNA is TGTGCCAGCAGCGCAAGTAACCCCTCAGATACGCAGTATTTT. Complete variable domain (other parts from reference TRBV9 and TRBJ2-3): DSGVTQTPKHLITATGQRVTLRCSPRSGDLSVYWYQQSLDQGLQFLIQYYNGEERAKGNILERFSAQQFPDLHSELNLSSLELGDSALYFCASSASNPSDTQYFGPGTRLTVL.

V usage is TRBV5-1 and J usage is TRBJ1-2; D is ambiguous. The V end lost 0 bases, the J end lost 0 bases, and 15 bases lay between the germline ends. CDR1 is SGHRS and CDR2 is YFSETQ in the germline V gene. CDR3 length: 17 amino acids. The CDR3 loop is CASSLGAVGQTNYGYTF. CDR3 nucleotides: TGCGCCAGCAGCTTGGGGGCTGTTGGGCAGACTAACTATGGCTACACCTTC.

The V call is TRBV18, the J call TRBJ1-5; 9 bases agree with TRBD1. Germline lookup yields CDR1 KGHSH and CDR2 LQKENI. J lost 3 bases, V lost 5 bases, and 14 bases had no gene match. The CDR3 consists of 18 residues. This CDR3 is CASSVPGTGISYNQPQHF. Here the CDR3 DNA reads TGTGCCAGCTCAGTTCCCGGGACAGGGATAAGTTACAATCAGCCCCAGCATTTT.

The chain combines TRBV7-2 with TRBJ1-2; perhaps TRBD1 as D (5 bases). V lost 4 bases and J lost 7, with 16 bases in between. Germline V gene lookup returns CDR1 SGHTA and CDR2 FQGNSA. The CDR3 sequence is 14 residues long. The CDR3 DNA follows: TGTGCCAGCAGCTCGGGACCCAGCGGTTCTGGCTACACCTTC. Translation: CASSSGPSGSGYTF.

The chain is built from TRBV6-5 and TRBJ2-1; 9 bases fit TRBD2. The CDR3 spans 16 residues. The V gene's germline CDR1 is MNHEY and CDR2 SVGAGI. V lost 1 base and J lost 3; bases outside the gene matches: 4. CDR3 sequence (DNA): TGTGCCAGCAGTTACTTCGGGACTAGCATCTACAATGAGCAGTTCTTC. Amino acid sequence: CASSYFGTSIYNEQFF.

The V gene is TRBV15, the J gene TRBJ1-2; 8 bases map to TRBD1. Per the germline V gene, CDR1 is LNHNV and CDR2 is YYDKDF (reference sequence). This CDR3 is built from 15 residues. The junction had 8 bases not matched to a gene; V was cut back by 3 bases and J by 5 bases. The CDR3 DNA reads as TGTGCCACCAGCAGTGGCCCCGGACAGGGTTATGGCTACACCTTC. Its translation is CATSSGPGQGYGYTF. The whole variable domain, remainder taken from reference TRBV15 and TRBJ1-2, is DAMVIQNPRYQVTQFGKPVTLSCSQTLNHNVMYWYQQKSSQAPKLLFHYYDKDFNNEADTPDNFQSRRPNTSFCFLDIRSPGLGDTAMYLCATSSGPGQGYGYTFGSGTRLTVV.

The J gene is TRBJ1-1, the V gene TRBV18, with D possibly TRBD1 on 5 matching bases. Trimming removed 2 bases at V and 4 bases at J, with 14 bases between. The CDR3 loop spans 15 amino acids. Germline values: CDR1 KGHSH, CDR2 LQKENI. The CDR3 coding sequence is TGTGCCAGCTCACCAGGGGGAAATAGGGGCACTGAAGCTTTCTTT. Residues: CASSPGGNRGTEAFF.

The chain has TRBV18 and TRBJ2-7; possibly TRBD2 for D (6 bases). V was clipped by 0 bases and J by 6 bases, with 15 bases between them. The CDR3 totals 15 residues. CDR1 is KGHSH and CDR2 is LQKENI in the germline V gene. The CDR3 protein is CASSPPYSREVEQYF. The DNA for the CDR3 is TGTGCCAGCTCACCACCATATAGTAGGGAGGTCGAGCAGTACTTC.

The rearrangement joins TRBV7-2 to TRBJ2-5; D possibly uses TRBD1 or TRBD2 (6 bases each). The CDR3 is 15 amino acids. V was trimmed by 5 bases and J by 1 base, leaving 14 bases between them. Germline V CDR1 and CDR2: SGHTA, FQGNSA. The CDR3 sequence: CASSTGQAGQETQYF. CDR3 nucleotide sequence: TGTGCCAGCAGCACGGGACAAGCGGGCCAAGAGACCCAGTACTTC.

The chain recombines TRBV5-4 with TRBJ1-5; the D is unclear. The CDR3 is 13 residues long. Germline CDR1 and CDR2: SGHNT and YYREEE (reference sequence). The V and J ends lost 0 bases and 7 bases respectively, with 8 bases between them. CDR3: CASSLAPGQPQHF. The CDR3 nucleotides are TGTGCCAGCAGCTTGGCCCCTGGACAGCCCCAGCATTTT. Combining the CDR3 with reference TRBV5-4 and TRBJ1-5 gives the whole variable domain ETGVTQSPTHLIKTRGQQVTLRCSSQSGHNTVSWYQQALGQGPQFIFQYYREEENGRGNFPPRFSGLQFPNYSSELNVNALELDDSALYLCASSLAPGQPQHFGDGTRLSIL.

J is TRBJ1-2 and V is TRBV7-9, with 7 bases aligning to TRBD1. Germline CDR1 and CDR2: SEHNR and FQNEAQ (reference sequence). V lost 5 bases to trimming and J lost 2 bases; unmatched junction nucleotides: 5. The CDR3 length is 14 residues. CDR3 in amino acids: CASSQGQSNYGYTF. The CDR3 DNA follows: TGTGCCAGCAGCCAGGGACAGAGCAACTATGGCTACACCTTC. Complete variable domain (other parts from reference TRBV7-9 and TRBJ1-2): DTGVSQNPRHKITKRGQNVTFRCDPISEHNRLYWYRQTLGQGPEFLTYFQNEAQLEKSRLLSDRFSAERPKGSFSTLEIQRTEQGDSAMYLCASSQGQSNYGYTFGSGTRLTVV.

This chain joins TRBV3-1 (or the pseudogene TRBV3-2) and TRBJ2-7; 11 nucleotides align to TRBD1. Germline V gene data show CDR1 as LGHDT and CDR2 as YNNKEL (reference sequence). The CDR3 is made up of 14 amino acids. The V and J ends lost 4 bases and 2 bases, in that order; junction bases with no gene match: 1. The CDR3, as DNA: TGTGCCAGCAGCCGGGACAGGGGGGCCTACGAGCAGTACTTC. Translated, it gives CASSRDRGAYEQYF.

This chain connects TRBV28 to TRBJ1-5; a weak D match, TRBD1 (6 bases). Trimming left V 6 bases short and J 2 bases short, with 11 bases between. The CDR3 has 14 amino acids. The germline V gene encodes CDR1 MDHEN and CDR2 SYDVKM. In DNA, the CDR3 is TGTGCCAGCAGGAAACGACAGGGCAATCAGCCCCAGCATTTT. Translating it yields CASRKRQGNQPQHF. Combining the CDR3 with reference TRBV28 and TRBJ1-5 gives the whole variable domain DVKVTQSSRYLVKRTGEKVFLECVQDMDHENMFWYRQDPGLGLRLIYFSYDVKMKEKGDIPEGYSVSREKKERFSLILESASTNQTSMYLCASRKRQGNQPQHFGDGTRLSIL.

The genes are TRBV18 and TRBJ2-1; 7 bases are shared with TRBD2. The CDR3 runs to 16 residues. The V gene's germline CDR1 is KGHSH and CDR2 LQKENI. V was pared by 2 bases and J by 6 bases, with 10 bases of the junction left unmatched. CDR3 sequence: CASSPSEAGNVNEQFF. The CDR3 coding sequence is TGTGCCAGCTCACCAAGTGAAGCGGGAAATGTCAATGAGCAGTTCTTC.

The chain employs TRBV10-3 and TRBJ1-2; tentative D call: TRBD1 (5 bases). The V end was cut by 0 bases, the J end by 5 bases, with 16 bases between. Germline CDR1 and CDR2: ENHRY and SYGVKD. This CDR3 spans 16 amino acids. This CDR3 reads CAISESGGIPEYGYTF. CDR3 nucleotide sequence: TGTGCCATCAGTGAGTCGGGGGGTATTCCTGAATATGGCTACACCTTC.

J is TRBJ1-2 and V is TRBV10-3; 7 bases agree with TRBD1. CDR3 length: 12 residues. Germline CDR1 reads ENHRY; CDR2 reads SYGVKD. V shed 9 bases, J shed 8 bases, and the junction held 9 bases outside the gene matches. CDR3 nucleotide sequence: TGTGCCATTGCCGGGACAGCAAAGGGCTACACCTTC. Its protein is CAIAGTAKGYTF.

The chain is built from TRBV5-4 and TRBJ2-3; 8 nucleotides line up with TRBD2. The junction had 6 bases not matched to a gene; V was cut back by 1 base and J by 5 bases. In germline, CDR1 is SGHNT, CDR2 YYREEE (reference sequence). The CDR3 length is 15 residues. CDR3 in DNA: TGTGCCAGCAGCTTGAGTCTAGCGGGTATAGATACGCAGTATTTT. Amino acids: CASSLSLAGIDTQYF. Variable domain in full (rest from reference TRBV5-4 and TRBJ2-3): ETGVTQSPTHLIKTRGQQVTLRCSSQSGHNTVSWYQQALGQGPQFIFQYYREEENGRGNFPPRFSGLQFPNYSSELNVNALELDDSALYLCASSLSLAGIDTQYFGPGTRLTVL.

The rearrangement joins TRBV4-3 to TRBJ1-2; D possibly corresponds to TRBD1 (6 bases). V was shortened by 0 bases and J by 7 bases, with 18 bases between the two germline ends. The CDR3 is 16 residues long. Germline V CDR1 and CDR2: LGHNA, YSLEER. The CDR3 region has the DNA TGCGCCAGCAGCCAAGAGAAAGCGGGGGGCGCAAGTGGCTACACCTTC. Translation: CASSQEKAGGASGYTF.

CDR3 DNA: TGTGCCATCCAGGGGGAGAATGAGCAGTTCTTC. Amino acids: CAIQGENEQFF. The chain recombines TRBV10-3 with TRBJ2-1, with 7 bases lining up with TRBD1. Germline loops: CDR1 ENHRY, CDR2 SYGVKD. This CDR3 region has 11 residues. V lost 8 bases and J lost 7; bases outside the gene matches: 2.

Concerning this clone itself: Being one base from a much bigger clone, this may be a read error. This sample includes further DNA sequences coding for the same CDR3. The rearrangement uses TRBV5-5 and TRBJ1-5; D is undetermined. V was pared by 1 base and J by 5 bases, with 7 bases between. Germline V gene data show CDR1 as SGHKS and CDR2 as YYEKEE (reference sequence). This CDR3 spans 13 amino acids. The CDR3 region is CASSLLWDQPQHF. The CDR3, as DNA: TGTGCCAGCAGCTTGCTGTGGGATCAGCCCCAGCATTTT.

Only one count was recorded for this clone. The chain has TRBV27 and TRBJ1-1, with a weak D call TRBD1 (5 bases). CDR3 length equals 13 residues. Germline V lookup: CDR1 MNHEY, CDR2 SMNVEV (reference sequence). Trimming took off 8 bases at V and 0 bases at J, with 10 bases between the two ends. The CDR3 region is CASAGHLNTEAFF. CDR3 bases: TGTGCCAGCGCCGGACACCTGAACACTGAAGCTTTCTTT.